This TCR beta chain was profiled in a study of blood T cell repertoires in COVID-19. Across the study: The United States, Italy and Spain supplied acute and convalescent COVID-19 samples.

Participant age was about 18 to 95 years, and participants resided in 25 or so US areas. Each participant's cohort was designated according to participant-reported clinical history. Per germline, CDR1 SGHVS and CDR2 FQNEAQ. Trimming removed 5 bases from V and 2 bases from J, with 10 bases in between. The CDR3 has 13 amino acids. Method: immunoSEQ multiplex PCR; TCRdb's copy keeps in-frame clones and lacks some. Of about 210,000 clones in the sample, around 86% were seen once. The receptor was derived from a woman aged 45-65 years with acute COVID-19. The rearrangement links TRBV7-8 to TRBJ2-7; perhaps TRBD2 as D (6 bases). The specimen sequenced was PBMCs or T cells enriched from blood (not recorded which). CDR3 amino acids: CASSQRATYEQYF. CDR3 DNA sequence: TGTGCCAGCAGCCAGCGGGCGACCTACGAGCAGTACTTC. Full variable domain (outside the CDR3, taken from reference TRBV7-8 and TRBJ2-7): GAGVSQSPRYKVAKRGQDVALRCDPISGHVSLFWYQQALGQGPEFLTYFQNEAQLDKSGLPSDRFFAERPEGSVSTLKIQRTQQEDSAVYLCASSQRATYEQYFGPGTRLTVT.